The 27 T cell receptor beta chains below come from one sample, sequenced in a study of blood T cell repertoires in COVID-19. Assay: immunoSEQ multiplex PCR; the TCRdb copy retains only in-frame clones and omits some. This table holds some 200,000 clones, roughly 87% found once. The sample taken for sequencing was peripheral blood. Receptors were obtained from a woman aged 18-29 years who had recovered from COVID-19.

The chain is built from TRBV24-1 and TRBJ1-1; a possible D gene is TRBD1 (6 bases). The germline V gene has CDR1 KGHDR and CDR2 SFDVKD. This CDR3 is 14 amino acids long. V was shortened by 12 bases and J by 5 bases, with 21 bases between the two germline ends. CDR3 DNA sequence: TGTGCCTCCTCGCCCCGGGGGGCTCTGACTGAAGCTTTCTTT. Its protein is CASSPRGALTEAFF.

V and J are TRBV7-2 and TRBJ1-6, with 9 bases matching TRBD1. The CDR3 is 14 amino acids. The germline V gene encodes CDR1 SGHTA and CDR2 FQGNSA. V gave up 4 bases and J gave up 9 bases; unmatched junction bases: 4. The CDR3 region has the DNA TGTGCCAGCAGCTACAGGGGGCTGGGTTCACCCCTCCACTTT. This codes for CASSYRGLGSPLHF.

This clone was seen a single time. The chain combines TRBV5-5 with TRBJ1-5, with 9 bases that match TRBD1. The CDR3 is 16 amino acids. Germline V gives CDR1 SGHKS, CDR2 YYEKEE (reference sequence). V was pared by 4 bases and J by 4 bases, with 9 bases of the junction left unmatched. The CDR3 is CASSPTRDRENQPQHF. CDR3 DNA sequence: TGTGCCAGCAGCCCGACCCGGGACAGGGAAAATCAGCCCCAGCATTTT.

This clone was detected only once. The CDR3 loop is CASSLAAWEGYTEAFF. The CDR3 DNA reads as TGTGCCAGCAGCTTGGCGGCCTGGGAGGGGTACACTGAAGCTTTCTTT. The rearrangement links TRBV5-6 to TRBJ1-1, with D possibly TRBD1 on 5 matching bases. The CDR3 consists of 16 residues. V was shortened by 0 bases and J by 3 bases, with 15 bases between the two germline ends. CDR1 and CDR2 (germline): SGHDT, YYEEEE.

This clone was detected only once. The rearrangement joins TRBV9 to TRBJ1-1; D not certain. The V gene lost 3 bases and the J gene lost 5 bases, with 8 bases spanning the gap. There are 12 residues in the CDR3. CDR1 and CDR2 from the germline V gene are SGDLS and YYNGEE. The CDR3: CASSATGTEAFF. DNA for the CDR3: TGTGCCAGCAGCGCGACGGGGACTGAAGCTTTCTTT.

The V and J genes are TRBV28 and TRBJ1-1, with D hard to call. The CDR3 is made up of 13 amino acids. V was clipped by 5 bases and J by 4 bases, with 11 bases between them. Germline V gene lookup returns CDR1 MDHEN and CDR2 SYDVKM. The CDR3 here is CASSPPGRTEAFF. DNA of the CDR3: TGTGCCAGCAGTCCTCCAGGTCGCACTGAAGCTTTCTTT.

The J gene is TRBJ2-5, the V gene TRBV18; the D gene is possibly TRBD2 (6 bases). The CDR3 loop spans 15 amino acids. Germline CDR1 and CDR2: KGHSH and LQKENI. The ends were cut back, 3 bases at V and 4 bases at J, with 15 bases in the middle. Here the CDR3 reads CASSPPGVGLETQYF. The CDR3 bases are TGTGCCAGCTCACCCCCGGGAGTGGGTCTAGAGACCCAGTACTTC.

The sample holds a few counts of this clone. CDR3 residues: CASSTGTGGLYEQYF. DNA of the CDR3: TGTGCCAGCAGTACGGGGACAGGGGGCTTGTACGAGCAGTACTTC. J is TRBJ2-7 and V is TRBV27; the match to TRBD1 covers 12 bases. The CDR3 length is 15 residues. The V gene end was trimmed by 5 bases and the J gene end by 4 bases; junction bases not matched to a gene: 6. The germline V gene encodes CDR1 MNHEY and CDR2 SMNVEV (reference sequence).

The rearrangement links TRBV29-1 to TRBJ1-2, with D perhaps TRBD1 (6 bases). The CDR3 is made up of 14 amino acids. Germline V gene sequence: CDR1 SQVTM, CDR2 ANQGSEA. Deletions cut 6 bases from V and 2 bases from J, with 16 bases between. Here the CDR3 DNA reads TGCAGCGTGGGGGTGACAGGCGTGAACTATGGCTACACCTTC. The encoded protein is CSVGVTGVNYGYTF.

The gene calls are TRBV9 and TRBJ2-3; 8 bases fit TRBD2. The CDR3 is 14 amino acids. Germline V lookup: CDR1 SGDLS, CDR2 YYNGEE. V dropped 1 base and J dropped 4; count of bases not matched to a gene: 2. The DNA for the CDR3 is TGTGCCAGCAGCGTAACCGGGAGGGCAGATACGCAGTATTTT. It yields the protein CASSVTGRADTQYF.

This chain joins TRBV6-6 and TRBJ2-1; TRBD2 agrees at 7 bases. The germline V gene has CDR1 MNHNY and CDR2 SVGAGI (reference sequence). Unmatched junction bases numbered 6, after V lost 0 bases and J lost 4 bases. This CDR3 has 16 amino acids. CDR3 sequence (DNA): TGTGCCAGCAGTTACTCGACGGGACTAATTTACAATGAGCAGTTCTTC. Translated: CASSYSTGLIYNEQFF.

This clone showed up just a few times. The chain employs TRBV6-2 or TRBV6-3 and TRBJ2-7; D not resolved. This CDR3 contains 13 residues. V shed 6 bases and J shed 3 bases, with 12 bases lying between them. CDR1 MNHEY and CDR2 SVGEGT come from the germline V gene. The CDR3 DNA follows: TGTGCCAGCAGCCGAGCCCAACTCTACGAGCAGTACTTC. It encodes CASSRAQLYEQYF.

The chain recombines TRBV2 with TRBJ1-1; D not certain. Between the trimmed V and J ends, which lost 3 bases and 1 base, there was a span of 15 bases. CDR3 size: 16 residues. CDR1 SNHLY and CDR2 FYNNEI come from the germline V gene. The CDR3 DNA reads as TGTGCCAGCAGTGATTCCTTCGCCGGCGGGAACACTGAAGCTTTCTTT. Encoded protein: CASSDSFAGGNTEAFF.

The rearrangement links TRBV7-9 to TRBJ1-5, with a tentative D call TRBD1 (6 bases). The V end lost 2 bases, the J end lost 3 bases, and 8 bases lay between the germline ends. CDR1 is SEHNR and CDR2 is FQNEAQ in the germline V gene (reference sequence). The CDR3 has 14 amino acids. CDR3 sequence: CASSLQGNNQPQHF. CDR3 coding DNA: TGTGCCAGCAGCTTACAGGGGAACAATCAGCCCCAGCATTTT.

This sequence joins TRBV15 and TRBJ2-5, with TRBD2 matching over 13 bases. Looked up from germline, CDR1 is LNHNV and CDR2 is YYDKDF (reference sequence). CDR3 length: 19 amino acids. After removal of 0 bases from V and 5 bases from J, the junction contained 12 bases not matched to a gene. CDR3 amino acids: CATSRERTSGSPLGETQYF. The CDR3 nucleotides read TGTGCCACCAGCAGAGAAAGGACTAGCGGGAGTCCATTAGGGGAGACCCAGTACTTC.

The V and J genes are TRBV19 and TRBJ1-1; no reliable D call. V was shortened by 0 bases and J by 4 bases, with 6 bases between the two germline ends. The CDR3 is made up of 13 amino acids. Germline CDR1 reads LNHDA; CDR2 reads SQIVND (reference sequence). The CDR3 nucleotides are TGTGCCAGTAGTATAGATCTAGGCACTGAAGCTTTCTTT. Its protein product is CASSIDLGTEAFF.

This clone showed up just once. The genes are TRBV20-1 and TRBJ2-1; D gene uncertain. Germline CDR1 DFQATT, CDR2 SNEGSKA (reference sequence). CDR3 length: 9 amino acids. The chain's CDR3 is CRQNNEQFF. The CDR3 region has the DNA TGCAGACAGAACAATGAGCAGTTCTTC.

V is TRBV30 and J is TRBJ2-3, with TRBD2 matching over 9 bases. The CDR3 has 15 amino acids. Germline V gene lookup returns CDR1 GTSNPN and CDR2 SVGIG (reference sequence). V gave up 3 bases and J gave up 3 bases; unmatched junction bases: 7. CDR3 nucleotide sequence: TGTGCCTGGAGGGAGGGTCTAGCGGGAACAGATACGCAGTATTTT. Translating it yields CAWREGLAGTDTQYF.

The table lists this clone with a few counts. The chain combines TRBV19 with TRBJ1-5; the D gene is possibly TRBD1 (5 bases). V lost 6 bases, J lost 9 bases, and 15 bases lay in between. The germline V gene has CDR1 LNHDA and CDR2 SQIVND (reference sequence). This CDR3 spans 13 amino acids. The CDR3 loop is CASSGTGVGPQHF. For the CDR3, the DNA is TGTGCCAGTAGCGGTACAGGCGTGGGGCCCCAGCATTTT.

The chain couples TRBV7-9 to TRBJ2-7, with D tentatively TRBD1 (5 bases). Germline-derived CDR1 and CDR2 are SEHNR and FQNEAQ (reference sequence). The CDR3 loop spans 13 amino acids. V dropped 5 bases and J dropped 0 bases, with 8 bases sitting between them. As DNA, the CDR3 is TGTGCCAGCAGCGCGACAGTCTCCTACGAGCAGTACTTC. Amino acids: CASSATVSYEQYF.

The chain combines TRBV21-1 with TRBJ2-7; TRBD1, as called in the table, went unchecked against the DNA. TRBV21-1 is described as a pseudogene. The CDR3 is 15 amino acids. The CDR3 coding sequence is TGTGCCAGCGGCACGGGTAGGGGGCGCGAAGACGAGCAGTACTTC. Translation: CASGTGRGREDEQYF.

The chain has TRBV6-5 and TRBJ1-1, with D unclear. The CDR3 covers 14 residues. Germline CDR1 reads MNHEY; CDR2 reads SVGAGI. The V gene lost 6 bases and the J gene lost 0 bases, with 11 bases spanning the gap. CDR3 protein: CASRALGVNTEAFF. CDR3 DNA: TGTGCCAGCAGGGCGCTGGGAGTGAACACTGAAGCTTTCTTT.

This chain uses TRBV7-9 with TRBJ2-5; 7 bases agree with TRBD2. This CDR3 has 17 residues. V trimming: 5 bases; J trimming: 1 base; junction bases outside the gene matches: 13. CDR1 and CDR2 from the germline V gene are SEHNR and FQNEAQ (reference sequence). In DNA, the CDR3 is TGTGCCAGCAGCGCCCTGGCGGGAGTTTCCCCCCAAGAGACCCAGTACTTC. Its protein is CASSALAGVSPQETQYF.

This rearrangement joins TRBV6-2 or TRBV6-3 to TRBJ2-2, with 7 bases lining up with TRBD2. The CDR3 covers 13 residues. V lost 5 bases to trimming and J lost 6 bases; unmatched junction nucleotides: 3. CDR1 is MNHEY, CDR2 SVGEGT, per germline. Here the CDR3 reads CASSTRGAGELFF. The CDR3 DNA sequence: TGTGCCAGCAGTACTCGGGGGGCCGGGGAGCTGTTTTTT.

This chain joins TRBV6-5 and TRBJ1-1; D unresolved. The CDR3 totals 13 residues. The V end was cut by 5 bases, the J end by 0 bases, with 7 bases between. Germline V gives CDR1 MNHEY, CDR2 SVGAGI. The CDR3 DNA reads as TGTGCCAGCAGTATTGACATGAACACTGAAGCTTTCTTT. It encodes CASSIDMNTEAFF.

CDR3 coding DNA: TGTGCCAGCAGCTTACTCCAGGGTGCAGATACGCAGTATTTT. Translation: CASSLLQGADTQYF. The chain recombines TRBV11-2 with TRBJ2-3, with a possible D match to TRBD1 (5 bases). Trimming stripped 2 bases from V and 4 bases from J, with 10 bases between. Germline-derived CDR1 and CDR2 are SGHAT and FQNNGV. CDR3 length: 14 amino acids.

The chain recombines TRBV5-4 with TRBJ1-5, with D possibly matching TRBD1 (5 bases). The germline CDR1 and CDR2 sequences are SGHNT and YYREEE (reference sequence). The CDR3 length is 16 residues. V was cut by 6 bases and J by 1 base, with 17 bases left in between. CDR3 loop: CASKRRGGTSNQPQHF. CDR3 coding DNA: TGTGCCAGCAAGAGAAGGGGCGGGACGAGCAATCAGCCCCAGCATTTT.